Shown below are 29 T cell receptor beta chains from a single sample sequenced in a study of vaccination and CD4 T cells after COVID-19 (dated by TCRdb to about 2022). This sample's treatment or condition label indicates: roughly 11-day PBMC culture with coronavirus spike peptide pools or control peptides (ViraFEST assay). The antigens for these receptors are not known. To prepare the library, PCR was applied. The sample was run on an Illumina iSeq 100. DNA from cultured CD4+ T cells was subjected to TCR sequencing with the Oncomine TCR Beta short-read assay at the Johns Hopkins FTIC core. TCRdb itself trimmed the public reads at Q25 with fastp, ran MiXCR and retained productive beta chains. Rows are combined by CDR3 protein, so each entry shows the most common genes and DNA. Within this sample are approximately 13,000 distinct CDR3 sequences, with over 40% of them counted one time only. Of the sample, around a sixth is held by the ten largest clones.

Input material: CD4+ T cells from blood, cultured in vitro. The receptors were sampled from a human donor who had recovered from COVID-19.

This chain uses TRBV20-1 with TRBJ1-4; TRBD1 matches at 8 bases. Per the germline V gene, CDR1 is DFQATT and CDR2 is SNEGSKA (reference sequence). The CDR3 length is 15 residues. Losses at the gene ends were 3 bases for V and 8 bases for J; bases not matched to a gene: 11. CDR3 amino acids: CSARNRQGAEEKLFF. Here the CDR3 DNA reads TGCAGTGCTAGGAACCGGCAGGGGGCGGAGGAAAAACTGTTTTTT.

The rearrangement links TRBV6-1 to TRBJ1-5, with TRBD1 identical over 8 bases. Trimming cost V 6 bases and J 5 bases; bases outside gene matches: 9. Per germline, CDR1 MNHNS and CDR2 SASEGT. The CDR3 has 15 amino acids. The CDR3 region is CASRRDRGYDQPQHF. CDR3 DNA: TGTGCCAGCAGACGTGACAGGGGCTACGATCAGCCCCAGCATTTT.

V and J are TRBV20-1 and TRBJ2-2; TRBD2 matches 7 bases. Per germline, CDR1 DFQATT and CDR2 SNEGSKA (reference sequence). This CDR3 is 15 amino acids long. J was trimmed by 1 base and V by 2 bases; bases with no gene match: 4. The CDR3 reads CSARKSGMNTGELFF. CDR3 nucleotide sequence: TGCAGTGCTAGAAAAAGCGGGATGAACACCGGGGAGCTGTTTTTT.

The rearrangement links TRBV20-1 to TRBJ2-5, with a possible D match to TRBD1 (5 bases). The CDR3 has 13 residues. Trimming removed 0 bases from V and 7 bases from J, with 12 bases in between. CDR1 is DFQATT, CDR2 SNEGSKA, per germline (reference sequence). The CDR3 here is CSARDLGRVTQYF. CDR3 coding DNA: TGCAGTGCTAGAGATCTCGGCAGGGTGACCCAGTACTTC.

The V call is TRBV20-1, the J call TRBJ1-4; D gene ambiguous. Looked up from germline, CDR1 is DFQATT and CDR2 is SNEGSKA (reference sequence). V gave up 3 bases and J gave up 3 bases, with 14 bases separating them. The CDR3 extends over 15 amino acids. The CDR3 DNA is TGCAGTGCTAGCGGTGACATCTTCGCTAATGAAAAACTGTTTTTT. The encoded protein is CSASGDIFANEKLFF.

This chain connects TRBV7-3 to TRBJ2-3; maybe TRBD1 (6 bases). Trimming removed 4 bases from V and 3 bases from J, with 11 bases in between. This CDR3 contains 14 residues. The germline V gene has CDR1 SGHTA and CDR2 FQGTGA. The CDR3 nucleotides are TGTGCCAGCAGCTCATCAACAGGGACAGATACGCAGTATTTT. It codes for CASSSSTGTDTQYF.

This clonotype was seen once. The rearrangement joins TRBV6-4 to TRBJ2-2; 9 nucleotides match TRBD1. The CDR3 extends over 15 amino acids. J lost 3 bases, V lost 4 bases, and 3 bases had no gene match. From germline, CDR1 is MRHNA and CDR2 SNTAGT. DNA for the CDR3: TGTGCCAGCAGTGCACGACAGGGGGACACCGGGGAGCTGTTTTTT. Protein: CASSARQGDTGELFF.

The V and J genes are TRBV20-1 and TRBJ1-4, with D unresolved. Trimming removed 3 bases at V and 5 bases at J, with 4 bases between. CDR1 is DFQATT, CDR2 SNEGSKA, per germline (reference sequence). The CDR3 totals 11 residues. CDR3 in amino acids: CSARLNEKLFF. For the CDR3, the DNA is TGCAGTGCTAGGTTGAATGAAAAACTGTTTTTT.

V gene TRBV6-1 combines with J gene TRBJ2-7, with D hard to call. With 2 bases removed from V and 0 bases from J, the gap between germline ends came to 11 bases. Germline values: CDR1 MNHNS, CDR2 SASEGT. This CDR3 is built from 15 residues. In nucleotides, the CDR3 is TGTGCCAGCAGTGAAACCCCTCTCAGCTCCTACGAGCAGTACTTC. Translating gives CASSETPLSSYEQYF.

This chain links TRBV20-1 with TRBJ1-3; D perhaps matches TRBD1 (5 bases). This CDR3 is 13 amino acids long. Germline loops: CDR1 DFQATT, CDR2 SNEGSKA (reference sequence). The germline V and J ends were trimmed by 6 bases and 1 base, with 10 bases remaining between them. CDR3 in DNA: TGCAGTGCCCGGACATTTTCTGGAAACACCATATATTTT. It encodes CSARTFSGNTIYF.

V is TRBV12-3 or TRBV12-4 and J is TRBJ2-1; TRBD2 aligns across 10 bases. The V segment lost 6 bases and the J segment 6 bases; nucleotides outside the gene matches: 8. The CDR3 runs 15 residues. The CDR3 nucleotides are TGTGCCAGCAGCCCCAGCGGGAGGGCCCGCAATGAGCAGTTCTTC. It encodes CASSPSGRARNEQFF.

J is TRBJ2-6 and V is TRBV6-1; 7 nucleotides agree with TRBD1. Germline loops: CDR1 MNHNS, CDR2 SASEGT. Trimming cost V 6 bases and J 1 base; bases outside gene matches: 6. The CDR3 totals 16 residues. CDR3 in amino acids: CASSLTGQSGANVLTF. The CDR3 coding sequence is TGTGCCAGCAGCCTGACAGGGCAATCTGGGGCCAACGTCCTGACTTTC.

The CDR3 DNA is TGCAGTGCCCCTGAAAGCTACGAGCAGTACTTC. Translated, it gives CSAPESYEQYF. This chain links TRBV20-1 with TRBJ2-7; D gene unclear. Per the germline V gene, CDR1 is DFQATT and CDR2 is SNEGSKA (reference sequence). The CDR3 length is 11 residues. Trimming cost V 6 bases and J 3 bases, with 9 bases left between them.

CDR3 nucleotide sequence: TGTGCCAGCAGCCCTAATGGGAACACCGGGGAGCTGTTTTTT. It codes for CASSPNGNTGELFF. The rearrangement joins TRBV4-2 to TRBJ2-2; no reliable D call. The CDR3 runs to 14 residues. Germline values: CDR1 LGHNA, CDR2 YNFKEQ. The germline V and J ends were trimmed by 4 bases and 1 base, with 7 bases remaining between them.

The J gene is TRBJ1-6, the V gene TRBV9; D uncertain. This CDR3 contains 16 residues. Germline values: CDR1 SGDLS, CDR2 YYNGEE. V lost 4 bases and J 4 bases, leaving 15 bases between the germline ends. CDR3 DNA sequence: TGTGCCAGCAGCCTGAGCCCGGAGAATTATAATTCACCCCTCCACTTT. It is translated as CASSLSPENYNSPLHF.

This rearrangement joins TRBV24-1 to TRBJ2-1; D is uncertain. This CDR3 region has 15 residues. CDR1 is KGHDR and CDR2 is SFDVKD in the germline V gene. The V gene lost 1 base and the J gene lost 8 bases, with 14 bases spanning the gap. The CDR3 protein is CATSDFRALIHEQFF. CDR3 in DNA: TGTGCCACCAGTGATTTTCGAGCGCTCATACATGAGCAGTTCTTC.

This chain connects TRBV20-1 to TRBJ1-5; TRBD1 agrees at 7 bases. This CDR3 region has 13 residues. Germline V gives CDR1 DFQATT, CDR2 SNEGSKA (reference sequence). Trimming removed 5 bases from V and 5 bases from J; junction bases left unmatched: 6. CDR3 protein: CSARQGGHQPQHF. In nucleotides, the CDR3 is TGCAGTGCTCGACAGGGAGGTCATCAGCCCCAGCATTTT.

The chain combines TRBV7-3 with TRBJ2-3; 10 nucleotides line up with TRBD2. In germline, CDR1 is SGHTA, CDR2 FQGTGA. The trim removed 5 bases at V and 1 base at J, leaving 0 bases unmatched. The CDR3 extends over 14 amino acids. DNA of the CDR3: TGTGCCAGCAGCGGGACTAGCGGCACAGATACGCAGTATTTT. This encodes CASSGTSGTDTQYF.

The chain carries TRBV19 and TRBJ1-5; D is unclear. The CDR3 has 12 amino acids. V lost 0 bases and J 4 bases, leaving 1 base between the germline ends. Germline V gene lookup returns CDR1 LNHDA and CDR2 SQIVND (reference sequence). The CDR3 sequence is CASSIDNQPQHF. CDR3 bases: TGTGCCAGTAGTATAGATAATCAGCCCCAGCATTTT.

The chain is built from TRBV18 and TRBJ1-1, with D perhaps matching TRBD1 (6 bases). V gave up 2 bases and J gave up 5 bases, with 12 bases separating them. The germline V gene encodes CDR1 KGHSH and CDR2 LQKENI. The CDR3 sequence is 14 residues long. Written as DNA, the CDR3 is TGTGCCAGCTCACCATTCACAGGGAGAACTGAAGCTTTCTTT. Its translation: CASSPFTGRTEAFF.

This chain uses TRBV20-1 with TRBJ2-7; TRBD2 matches at 8 bases. Per the germline V gene, CDR1 is DFQATT and CDR2 is SNEGSKA (reference sequence). The CDR3 is 14 amino acids. J gave up 3 bases and V 3 bases, and 7 bases lay outside the gene matches. In DNA, the CDR3 is TGCAGTGCTAGGGTACTAGCGGATTACTACGAGCAGTACTTC. It encodes CSARVLADYYEQYF.

The rearrangement links TRBV11-2 to TRBJ2-1; D may correspond to TRBD1 or TRBD2 (6 bases each). V dropped 2 bases and J dropped 4 bases, with 9 bases sitting between them. CDR1 is SGHAT, CDR2 FQNNGV, per germline. This CDR3 has 14 amino acids. The CDR3 DNA sequence: TGTGCCAGCAGCTTACGGAGGGGGTACAATGAGCAGTTCTTC. Residues: CASSLRRGYNEQFF. The entire variable domain, with the rest obtained from reference TRBV11-2 and TRBJ2-1, is as follows: EAGVAQSPRYKIIEKRQSVAFWCNPISGHATLYWYQQILGQGPKLLIQFQNNGVVDDSQLPKDRFSAERLKGVDSTLKIQPAKLEDSAVYLCASSLRRGYNEQFFGPGTRLTVL.

This chain connects TRBV27 to TRBJ2-7; 8 bases line up with TRBD1. Germline V gives CDR1 MNHEY, CDR2 SMNVEV (reference sequence). V lost 5 bases and J lost 2; bases outside the gene matches: 5. This CDR3 has 14 amino acids. The DNA for the CDR3 is TGTGCCAGCAGTAGGACAGGGAATACCTACGAGCAGTACTTC. This sequence encodes CASSRTGNTYEQYF.

The chain has TRBV20-1 and TRBJ2-7, with D possibly TRBD1 on 5 matching bases. CDR3 size: 15 residues. Trimming stripped 5 bases from V and 7 bases from J, with 24 bases between. Germline CDR1 is DFQATT and CDR2 is SNEGSKA (reference sequence). The CDR3: CSAPIAGPRLREQYF. CDR3 bases: TGCAGTGCTCCGATCGCAGGGCCCCGCTTGAGAGAGCAGTACTTC.

The gene calls are TRBV18 and TRBJ2-7; TRBD1 is a possible D gene (6 bases). The germline V and J ends were trimmed by 3 bases and 7 bases, with 13 bases remaining between them. The CDR3 extends over 13 amino acids. Germline lookup yields CDR1 KGHSH and CDR2 LQKENI. The CDR3 is CASSPGHLGEQYF. CDR3 nucleotide sequence: TGTGCCAGCTCACCGGGACACCTCGGAGAGCAGTACTTC.

The sample holds one count of this clonotype. This chain connects TRBV20-1 to TRBJ1-5; TRBD1 agrees at 10 bases. The CDR3 extends over 15 amino acids. Per the germline V gene, CDR1 is DFQATT and CDR2 is SNEGSKA (reference sequence). Trimming at V came to 3 bases and at J to 11 bases, leaving 13 bases not matched to a gene. CDR3 loop: CSASEGVTGGLTQHF. CDR3 sequence (DNA): TGCAGTGCTAGCGAGGGGGTGACAGGGGGCTTGACCCAGCATTTT.

The chain carries TRBV20-1 and TRBJ1-6; D is undetermined. CDR1 and CDR2 (germline): DFQATT, SNEGSKA (reference sequence). The CDR3 runs 13 residues. Trimming left V 1 base short and J 7 bases short, with 8 bases between. CDR3 in amino acids: CSARVTANSPLHF. CDR3 sequence (DNA): TGCAGTGCTAGAGTAACAGCCAATTCACCCCTCCACTTT.

This clonotype came up a few times. CDR3: CAIRELAGVNEQYF. The CDR3 DNA follows: TGTGCCATCAGGGAACTAGCGGGAGTTAACGAGCAGTACTTC. This chain uses TRBV10-3 with TRBJ2-7, with 11 bases lining up with TRBD2. V gave up 6 bases and J gave up 5 bases; unmatched junction bases: 6. Germline values: CDR1 ENHRY, CDR2 SYGVKD. The CDR3 consists of 14 residues.

V usage is TRBV6-1 and J usage is TRBJ1-2; weak D call: TRBD1 (5 bases). V was clipped by 6 bases and J by 0 bases, with 17 bases between them. The length of the CDR3 is 16 residues. The germline V gene has CDR1 MNHNS and CDR2 SASEGT. CDR3 nucleotide sequence: TGTGCCAGCAGCAGGGTCAGGGAGGAATCTAACTATGGCTACACCTTC. It is translated as CASSRVREESNYGYTF.